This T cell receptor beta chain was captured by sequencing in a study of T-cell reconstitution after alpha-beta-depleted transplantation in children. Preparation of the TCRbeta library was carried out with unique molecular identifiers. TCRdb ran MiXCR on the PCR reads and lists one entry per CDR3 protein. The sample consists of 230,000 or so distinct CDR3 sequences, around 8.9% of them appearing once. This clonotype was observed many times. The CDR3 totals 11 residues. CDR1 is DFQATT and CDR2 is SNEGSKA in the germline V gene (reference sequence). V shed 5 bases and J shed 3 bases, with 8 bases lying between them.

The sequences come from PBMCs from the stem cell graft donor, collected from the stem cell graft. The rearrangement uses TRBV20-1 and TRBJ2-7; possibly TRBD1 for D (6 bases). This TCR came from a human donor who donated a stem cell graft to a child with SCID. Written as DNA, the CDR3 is TGCAGTGCTCCGGACAGCTACGAGCAGTACTTC. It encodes CSAPDSYEQYF.